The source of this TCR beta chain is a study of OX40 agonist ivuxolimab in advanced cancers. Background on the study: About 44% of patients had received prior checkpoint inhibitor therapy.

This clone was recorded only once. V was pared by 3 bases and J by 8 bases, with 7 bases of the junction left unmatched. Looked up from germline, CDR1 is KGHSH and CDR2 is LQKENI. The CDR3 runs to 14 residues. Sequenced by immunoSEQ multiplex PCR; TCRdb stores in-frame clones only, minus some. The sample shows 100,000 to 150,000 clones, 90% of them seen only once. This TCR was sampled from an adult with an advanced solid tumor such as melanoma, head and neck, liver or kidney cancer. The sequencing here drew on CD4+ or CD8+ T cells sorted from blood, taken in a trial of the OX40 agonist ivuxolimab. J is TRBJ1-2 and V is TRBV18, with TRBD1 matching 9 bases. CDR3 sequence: CASSPGQGMGGYTF. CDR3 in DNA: TGTGCCAGCTCACCCGGACAGGGGATGGGCGGCTACACCTTC. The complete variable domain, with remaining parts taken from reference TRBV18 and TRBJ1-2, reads NAGVMQNPRHLVRRRGQEARLRCSPMKGHSHVYWYRQLPEEGLKFMVYLQKENIIDESGMPKERFSAEFPKEGPSILRIQQVVRGDSAAYFCASSPGQGMGGYTFGSGTRLTVV.